This TCR beta chain was profiled in a study of OX40 agonist ivuxolimab in advanced cancers. Study-wide background: The study treated patients with ivuxolimab, an agonistic anti-OX40 (CD134) antibody.

Germline CDR1 and CDR2: SGHRS and YFSETQ. This CDR3 is built from 16 residues. J lost 2 bases, V lost 0 bases, and 7 bases had no gene match. Here immunoSEQ multiplex PCR was the method, and the copy in TCRdb shows in-frame clones only, minus some. The data show approximately 68,000 clones, 85% to 90% seen once. V is TRBV5-1 and J is TRBJ2-5, with 7 bases matching TRBD1. This TCR came from an adult with an advanced solid tumor such as melanoma, head and neck, liver or kidney cancer. The sequences come from CD4+ or CD8+ T cells sorted from blood, collected in a trial of the OX40 agonist ivuxolimab. This CDR3 is CASSLDPTGDQETQYF. CDR3 bases: TGCGCCAGCAGCTTGGATCCAACAGGGGATCAAGAGACCCAGTACTTC.